This T cell receptor (beta chain) appears in the sequencing data of a study of shared clonotypes between healthy human individuals. Clones were sequenced by immunoSEQ multiplex PCR, and TCRdb holds only the in-frame ones, with some missing. The sample has roughly 510,000 clones; roughly 79% are singletons. The CDR3 runs 14 residues. Deletions cut 2 bases from V and 1 base from J, with 7 bases between. Germline CDR1 and CDR2: SGHRS and YFSETQ. Each donor was a Caucasian adult residing in Nashville, Tennessee. The clonotype originates from a woman aged 35 to 49 in good health. Some clones in this sample may be carry-over from other donors' samples. Sequenced input: PBMCs. The chain carries TRBV5-1 and TRBJ1-3, with D tentatively TRBD1 (6 bases). The CDR3: CASSFTGSGNTIYF. CDR3 DNA: TGCGCCAGCAGCTTTACAGGGTCTGGAAACACCATATATTTT.